A selection of T cell receptor beta chains follows, all from one sample in a study of cytotoxic CD8 clonotypes in ibrutinib-treated CLL. The table came from immunoSEQ multiplex PCR; TCRdb's copy has only in-frame clones and leaves some out. The sample has 110,000 to 150,000 clones; roughly 83% are singletons. This specimen consisted of PBMCs, obtained after 12 months of ibrutinib treatment. The receptors come from a human donor with chronic lymphocytic leukemia. Both conserved end residues are part of each CDR3. The D gene is left open where the match is weak. Clone size is not always given. Where it is, it says once, few, many or a class for expanded clones.

>TRBV28|NA|NA|TRBJ2-7
TGTGCCAGCACCCCTGGGGACACTCATTCCTACGAGCAGTACTTC
CASTPGDTHSYEQYF
>TRBV6-5|NA|NA|TRBJ1-1
TGTGCCAGCAGTTACGCCGGTACCCGGACTGAAGCTTTCTTT
CASSYAGTRTEAFF
>TRBV15|NA|NA|TRBJ1-1
TGTGCCACCAGCAGAGTAGGGTCGGGGGCGGCTGAAGCTTTCTTT
CATSRVGSGAAEAFF
>TRBV29-1|NA|NA|TRBJ1-2
TGCAGCGCGCGTCAAGGTACGGACTATGGCTACACCTTC
CSARQGTDYGYTF
>TRBV5-4|NA|NA|TRBJ2-3
TGTGCCAGCAGCCGCAGAGGTCCTAGCACAGATACGCAGTATTTT
CASSRRGPSTDTQYF
>TRBV14|NA|once|TRBJ2-3
TGTGCCAGCAGCCCAAGGGGTGGCGGGCCACTCTTCACAGATACGCAGTATTTT
CASSPRGGGPLFTDTQYF
>TRBV6-6|NA|few|TRBJ2-1
TGTGCCAGCAGTTATCGGAGGACTTCCTACAATGAGCAGTTCTTC
CASSYRRTSYNEQFF
>TRBV27|TRBD1|NA|TRBJ2-7
TGTGCCAGCAGGCACAGGGGAAGCTCCTACGAGCAGTACTTC
CASRHRGSSYEQYF
>TRBV18|NA|few|TRBJ1-1
TGTGCCAGCTCACCACCGAGTAAGAACACTGAAGCTTTCTTT
CASSPPSKNTEAFF
>TRBV11-3|TRBD1|NA|TRBJ2-7
TGTGCCAGCAGCACTTCCGGGACAGGGGGCCACGAGCAGTACTTC
CASSTSGTGGHEQYF
>TRBV18|NA|NA|TRBJ2-7
TGTGCCAGCTCACCACCTCTCGGCTACGAGCAGTACTTC
CASSPPLGYEQYF
>TRBV7-3|NA|NA|TRBJ2-1
TGTGCCAGCAGCTTATTCCCGGGGTTATCCTACAATGAGCAGTTCTTC
CASSLFPGLSYNEQFF
>TRBV7-6|NA|once|TRBJ2-7
TGTGCCAGCAGCTTAGGTGGGTCGGGCTCCTACGAGCAGTACTTC
CASSLGGSGSYEQYF
>TRBV30|NA|few|TRBJ2-7
TGTGCCTGGAGTGTACTTCTCCACGAGCAGTACTTC
CAWSVLLHEQYF
>TRBV27|NA|NA|TRBJ2-7
TGTGCCAGCAGTTTATTAGGGTGGGGTCGACCGGGGGCCTACGAGCAGTACTTC
CASSLLGWGRPGAYEQYF
>TRBV19|TRBD2|NA|TRBJ2-5
TGTGCCAGTAGTTCTAGCGGGAGGGATAAGACCCAGTACTTC
CASSSSGRDKTQYF
>TRBV20-1|NA|NA|TRBJ2-1
TGCAGTGCGACCTCGAAGTTCGAGCAGTTCTTC
CSATSKFEQFF
>TRBV6-5|NA|NA|TRBJ2-1
TGTGCCAGCAGTCCTTTGGCTTCCAGACCGTCGTTCTTC
CASSPLASRPSFF
>TRBV2|TRBD1|NA|TRBJ1-1
TGTGCCAGCAGTGAGCAGGGGGTTACTGAAGCTTTCTTT
CASSEQGVTEAFF
>TRBV19|TRBD1|few|TRBJ2-7
TGTGCCAGTAGTAAGGACAGGGTAGGTCCCTACGAGCAGTACTTC
CASSKDRVGPYEQYF
>TRBV5-1|NA|NA|TRBJ1-3
TGCGCCAGCTTGGTCCGGGCGCTGAACACCATATATTTT
CASLVRALNTIYF
>TRBV10-3|NA|NA|TRBJ2-7
TGTGCCATCAGTGGAGTTAGCTTCTACGAGCAGTACTTC
CAISGVSFYEQYF
>TRBV19|TRBD2|NA|TRBJ2-2
TGTGCCAGTAGTATAGATTGGCTAGCGGGAGGGCCTGGCGGGGAGCTGTTTTTT
CASSIDWLAGGPGGELFF
>TRBV7-9|TRBD1|NA|TRBJ2-7
TGTGCCAGCAGCCCCTGGGACAGGCCCGACTACGAGCAGTACTTC
CASSPWDRPDYEQYF
>TRBV30|TRBD2|NA|TRBJ2-6
TGTGCCTGGTCTGGGGGGGGGACCTCTGGGGCCAACGTCCTGACTTTC
CAWSGGGTSGANVLTF
>TRBV28|TRBD2|NA|TRBJ2-7
TGTGCCAGCAGAAAAGCGGGAGGGCCGTACGAGCAGTACTTC
CASRKAGGPYEQYF
>TRBV27|TRBD1|NA|TRBJ2-1
TGTGCCAGCAGTCTTCCGACAGGGAAGTCGACCAATGAGCAGTTCTTC
CASSLPTGKSTNEQFF
>TRBV11-2|NA|NA|TRBJ2-7
TGTGCCAGCAGCAGACACTCCTACGAGCAGTACTTC
CASSRHSYEQYF
>TRBV27|NA|once|TRBJ1-1
TGTGCCAGCAGTTTTCGATCGGACAGACCGAACACTGAAGCTTTCTTT
CASSFRSDRPNTEAFF
>TRBV11-3|NA|NA|TRBJ2-3
TGTGCCAGCAGCTCGAGTAGTGTTGGGACAGATACGCAGTATTTT
CASSSSSVGTDTQYF
>TRBV14|NA|few|TRBJ1-3
TGTGCCAGCAGCCAACGGACACATTCTGGAAACACCATATATTTT
CASSQRTHSGNTIYF
>TRBV28|TRBD1|once|TRBJ2-3
TGTGCCAGCAGTTTATATCGGGACAGGGTGACAGATACGCAGTATTTT
CASSLYRDRVTDTQYF
>TRBV9|TRBD2|NA|TRBJ2-1
TGTGCCAGCAGCGTATCGCGGGAGTCTCGGCGTGAGCAGTTCTTC
CASSVSRESRREQFF
>TRBV21-1|NA|NA|TRBJ2-7
TGTGCCAGCAGCAATGGGGGGACTAGCGGGAGTCCCTACGAGCAGTACTTC
CASSNGGTSGSPYEQYF
>TRBV27|NA|NA|TRBJ1-1
TGTGCCAGCAGTTCGCACACTGAAGCTTTCTTT
CASSSHTEAFF
>TRBV10-3|NA|few|TRBJ1-2
TGTGCCATCAGTGACCTCTATGGCTACACCTTC
CAISDLYGYTF
>TRBV27|NA|NA|TRBJ1-1
TGTGCCAGCAGTAAAGGGACGGCGAACACTGAAGCTTTCTTT
CASSKGTANTEAFF
>TRBV12-5|NA|once|TRBJ2-7
TGTGCTAGTGGTTCTGCCTACGAGCAGTACTTC
CASGSAYEQYF
>TRBV27|NA|few|TRBJ2-7
TGTGCCAGCAGTTCCCGACTGCCCCCATACGAGCAGTACTTC
CASSSRLPPYEQYF
>TRBV7-9|NA|NA|TRBJ2-1
TGTGCCAGCAGCTTAGTACTAAGCTCCTACAATGAGCAGTTCTTC
CASSLVLSSYNEQFF
>TRBV27|NA|NA|TRBJ1-4
TGTGCCAGCAGTCTTCATTCAGGAGTTAATGAAAAACTGTTTTTT
CASSLHSGVNEKLFF
>TRBV5-1|NA|NA|TRBJ2-7
TGCGCCAGCAGCGGCATAGGGCCCTACGAGCAGTACTTC
CASSGIGPYEQYF
>TRBV7-9|NA|NA|TRBJ1-1
TGTGCCAGCAGCTTAGAACACGGGGGCACTGAAGCTTTCTTT
CASSLEHGGTEAFF
>TRBV7-2|TRBD2|NA|TRBJ2-4
TGTGCCAGCAGCTTAGCGGGAGGGCCTGAAAACATTCAGTACTTC
CASSLAGGPENIQYF
>TRBV9|NA|NA|TRBJ2-3
TGTGCCAGCAGCTCAGGGTTTTTAGATACGCAGTATTTT
CASSSGFLDTQYF
>TRBV5-6|NA|NA|TRBJ2-7
TGTGCCAGCAGCTCCGTCTACGGATTCCGGGGACTCACCTACGAGCAGTACTTC
CASSSVYGFRGLTYEQYF
>TRBV11-2|NA|NA|TRBJ2-3
TGTGCCAGCAGATTAGTAAGCACAGATACGCAGTATTTT
CASRLVSTDTQYF
>TRBV28|NA|NA|TRBJ1-4
TGTGCCAGCAGTTTATTTTCCCTTAATGAAAAACTGTTTTTT
CASSLFSLNEKLFF
>TRBV5-1|TRBD1|NA|TRBJ2-7
TGCGCCAGCAGCTTGAATGAGCGACAGGGGGGAGAGCAGTACTTC
CASSLNERQGGEQYF
>TRBV5-8|NA|NA|TRBJ1-5
TGTGCCAGCAGCTTGGATGGCAATAGCAATCAGCCCCAGCATTTT
CASSLDGNSNQPQHF
>TRBV5-1|NA|NA|TRBJ1-4
TGCGCCAGCAGCAGAAGAGGGGGAGATGAAAAACTGTTTTTT
CASSRRGGDEKLFF
>TRBV6-5|TRBD1|NA|TRBJ2-7
TGTGCCAGCAGTTCCCGGACAGGGGGGGCCTACGAGCAGTACTTC
CASSSRTGGAYEQYF
>TRBV13|NA|NA|TRBJ2-2
TGTGCCAGCAGAGGACAGCTGAACACCGGGGAGCTGTTTTTT
CASRGQLNTGELFF
>TRBV27|NA|NA|TRBJ1-3
TGTGCCAGCAGCGAAAGGGGGGGGCCTTCGTCAGGAAACACCATATATTTT
CASSERGGPSSGNTIYF